The next 2 T cell receptor beta chains were all read from a single sample in a study of T cell repertoires in cytomegalovirus infection. TCRdb re-called the reads through MiXCR, storing one row per CDR3 protein. The top ten hold over 3.5% of the sample, which has under 350,000 distinct CDR3 sequences, more than 9% seen once. The specimen sequenced was PBMCs. Receptor source: a human donor in good health (CMV status not recorded). Some clones in this sample may be carry-over from other donors' samples.

This clonotype was recorded at least ten times. This chain joins TRBV7-2 and TRBJ2-3; D may be TRBD2 (5 bases). The CDR3 is 16 amino acids. The V gene's germline CDR1 is SGHTA and CDR2 FQGNSA. V was clipped by 5 bases and J by 2 bases, with 17 bases between them. The CDR3 is CASSDRRSGYTDTQYF. The CDR3 DNA reads TGTGCCAGCAGCGATCGACGCAGCGGATACACAGATACGCAGTATTTT.

Only a few counts were recorded for this clonotype. The rearrangement uses TRBV7-8 and TRBJ1-5, with TRBD1 identical over 9 bases. Germline V lookup: CDR1 SGHVS, CDR2 FQNEAQ. Germline trimming cut 5 bases from V and 6 bases from J; bases unmatched to any gene: 5. This CDR3 region has 14 residues. CDR3 nucleotide sequence: TGTGCCAGCAGCCTAGGACAGGGGAGTCAGCCCCAGCATTTT. This gives the protein CASSLGQGSQPQHF.